The T cell receptor (beta chain) described here comes from a study of response to subunit inactivated influenza vaccine. Study-wide results and caveats: Authors suggested seasonal influenza vaccinations each recruit few new T cells.

This clonotype has a count of ten or more. Its antigen is as yet unknown. MiXCR was run by TCRdb on the RT-PCR reads, yielding one entry per CDR3 protein. The sample shows about 780,000 distinct CDR3 sequences, under 20% of them seen only once. Trimming shortened V by 6 bases and J by 5 bases, and 19 bases separated the two germline ends. The CDR3 has 15 residues. The gene calls are TRBV12-3 or TRBV12-4 and TRBJ2-5; tentatively, D is TRBD2 (5 bases). The TCR originated in a man aged 50-59 years who received an inactivated influenza vaccine. The sample consisted of PBMCs from blood, taken roughly 5 days after vaccination. The CDR3 DNA sequence: TGTGCCAGCAGGCCTGGCGAGGGTCCTAGGGAGACCCAGTACTTC. It translates to CASRPGEGPRETQYF.